The rows below give T cell receptor beta chains drawn from one sample of a study of blood T cell repertoires in COVID-19. The method was immunoSEQ multiplex PCR; TCRdb's version includes in-frame clones alone and lacks a portion of them. The sample has about 180,000 clones, about 87% seen once. Source material: peripheral blood. These receptors were collected from a woman in her fifties or sixties with acute or convalescent COVID-19. The CDR3 runs from the conserved cysteine through the conserved F or W. A D gene is named only where the DNA matches it firmly. Size tells how often a clone was seen (once, few, many) or the class of an expanded clone, and some rows leave it out.

TRBV2	.	TRBJ2-5	.	CASSEVGLGETQYF	TGTGCCAGCAGTGAAGTGGGGCTTGGGGAGACCCAGTACTTC
TRBV20-1	.	TRBJ1-2	.	CSASPGHDYGYTF	TGCAGTGCTAGTCCGGGACATGACTATGGCTACACCTTC
TRBV28	.	TRBJ1-3	.	CASSLSGSGNTIYF	TGTGCCAGCAGTTTATCAGGTTCTGGAAACACCATATATTTT
TRBV6-5	.	TRBJ2-3	.	CASSYRREITDTQYF	TGTGCCAGCAGTTACAGGCGGGAAATCACAGATACGCAGTATTTT
TRBV6-5	TRBD2	TRBJ2-2	.	CAIGLAGSGELFF	TGTGCCATCGGACTAGCGGGTTCCGGGGAGCTGTTTTTT
TRBV24-1	.	TRBJ1-2	.	CATSDLDGGGYTF	TGTGCCACCAGTGATTTGGATGGAGGTGGCTACACCTTC
TRBV2	TRBD1	TRBJ1-2	.	CASRPDRALYTF	TGTGCCAGCAGACCGGACAGGGCTCTCTACACCTTC
TRBV5-4	.	TRBJ2-2	.	CASSRPTGPGELFF	TGTGCCAGCAGCCGGCCCACAGGACCCGGGGAGCTGTTTTTT
TRBV6-1	TRBD2	TRBJ2-1	.	CASSGTSGGYFDEQFF	TGTGCCAGCAGTGGAACTAGCGGGGGGTATTTCGATGAGCAGTTCTTC
TRBV7-3	.	TRBJ2-2	.	CASSLTGGLGTGELFF	TGTGCCAGCAGCTTAACTGGAGGGCTTGGCACCGGGGAGCTGTTTTTT
TRBV18	.	TRBJ1-1	.	CASSTAGGTEAFF	TGTGCCAGCTCAACCGCCGGGGGCACTGAAGCTTTCTTT
TRBV4-2	TRBD1	TRBJ2-1	.	CASEGRGPTNEQFF	TGTGCCAGTGAGGGCAGGGGGCCCACCAATGAGCAGTTCTTC
TRBV11-2	TRBD2	TRBJ2-1	.	CASSLAGRENEQFF	TGTGCCAGCAGCCTAGCCGGGAGGGAAAATGAGCAGTTCTTC
TRBV6-6	.	TRBJ1-4	once	CASSHGESTNEKLFF	TGTGCCAGCAGCCATGGGGAGTCAACTAATGAAAAACTGTTTTTT
TRBV11-1	.	TRBJ1-2	.	CASSSADSLYGYTF	TGTGCCAGCAGCTCCGCGGACTCTCTCTATGGCTACACCTTC
TRBV29-1	.	TRBJ2-1	.	CSVASGNEQFF	TGCAGCGTTGCTAGTGGGAATGAGCAGTTCTTC
TRBV3-1/TRBV3-2	TRBD2	TRBJ2-1	once	CASSETSGTYNEQFF	TGTGCCAGTTCTGAGACTAGCGGGACCTACAATGAGCAGTTCTTC
TRBV18	TRBD2	TRBJ2-6	few	CASSRAGVPLSGANVLTF	TGTGCCAGCTCAAGAGCGGGAGTACCCTTAAGCGGGGCCAACGTCCTGACTTTC
TRBV11-2	TRBD1	TRBJ1-2	.	CASSLDWDRGDYGYTF	TGTGCCAGCAGCTTAGATTGGGACAGGGGGGACTATGGCTACACCTTC
TRBV5-6	.	TRBJ1-2	few	CASSGDNRDINYGYTF	TGTGCCAGCAGCGGGGACAACAGGGATATTAACTATGGCTACACCTTC
TRBV19	TRBD1	TRBJ1-1	.	CASSLGTGGGTEAFF	TGTGCCAGTAGTCTGGGGACAGGGGGCGGCACTGAAGCTTTCTTT
TRBV6-5	TRBD1	TRBJ2-3	.	CASSYRGLSTDTQYF	TGTGCCAGCAGTTACAGGGGGCTTAGCACAGATACGCAGTATTTT
TRBV29-1	.	TRBJ2-7	.	CSVRGTYEQYF	TGCAGCGTTAGGGGTACCTACGAGCAGTACTTC
TRBV7-9	.	TRBJ1-6	.	CASTKGDYNSPLHF	TGTGCCAGCACCAAGGGCGATTATAATTCACCCCTCCACTTT
TRBV6-1	TRBD2	TRBJ2-5	.	CASSERTRQETQYF	TGTGCCAGCAGTGAGAGGACTAGGCAAGAGACCCAGTACTTC
TRBV10-3	.	TRBJ1-1	.	CAISDGAREAFF	TGTGCCATCAGTGATGGGGCACGAGAAGCTTTCTTT
TRBV5-1	TRBD2	TRBJ2-5	.	CASSLAGVREETQYF	TGCGCCAGCAGCTTGGCTGGGGTGCGGGAGGAGACCCAGTACTTC
TRBV4-3	.	TRBJ2-7	.	CASSQDSGTYEQYF	TGCGCCAGCAGCCAAGACAGCGGAACCTACGAGCAGTACTTC
TRBV7-9	TRBD2	TRBJ2-2	.	CASSLVSGRAYLELFF	TGTGCCAGCAGCTTAGTCAGCGGGAGGGCCTATCTGGAGCTGTTTTTT
TRBV6-5	.	TRBJ1-4	.	CASRTGLINEKLFF	TGTGCCAGCAGGACAGGATTGATTAATGAAAAACTGTTTTTT
TRBV5-1	TRBD2	TRBJ2-1	.	CASSLDTSGGYNEQFF	TGCGCCAGCAGCTTGGATACTAGCGGGGGTTACAATGAGCAGTTCTTC
TRBV12-3/TRBV12-4	.	TRBJ1-1	few	CASSSQLATEAFF	TGTGCCAGCAGTTCCCAATTGGCCACTGAAGCTTTCTTT
TRBV4-3	.	TRBJ1-6	.	CASSQASYNSPLHF	TGCGCCAGCAGCCAAGCGTCCTATAATTCACCCCTCCACTTT
TRBV6-5	TRBD1	TRBJ2-7	.	CASGQGREQYF	TGTGCCAGCGGACAGGGAAGGGAGCAGTACTTC
TRBV5-1	TRBD1	TRBJ2-7	.	CASSFESGQGEYEQYF	TGCGCCAGCAGCTTCGAGTCGGGACAGGGTGAATACGAGCAGTACTTC
TRBV29-1	.	TRBJ1-2	.	CSVRTMGGNYGYTF	TGCAGCGTTAGGACAATGGGGGGAAACTATGGCTACACCTTC